This paragraph covers one T cell receptor (beta chain) sequence. Total RNA was isolated from each sample in quantities of at least 5 micrograms. This sample was included in a study of blood T cells in healthy people across ages. A sample-barcoded 5' primer and a J-beta primer mix were used in a second PCR of about 7 to 12 cycles. From the 5' RACE reads, TCRdb called clonotypes with MiXCR, one entry per CDR3 protein. The sample lists 710,000 or so distinct CDR3 sequences, approximately 29% occurring once. V lost 4 bases, J lost 5 bases, and 4 bases stayed unmatched. The CDR3 loop spans 15 amino acids. Germline loops: CDR1 KGHDR, CDR2 SFDVKD.

Sample: blood. This sequence originates from a woman aged 80 or over in good health. V and J are TRBV24-1 and TRBJ2-2; 9 bases align to TRBD1. CDR3 amino acids: CATSDPGQGTGELFF. CDR3 in DNA: TGTGCCACCAGTGACCCGGGACAGGGAACCGGGGAGCTGTTTTTT.